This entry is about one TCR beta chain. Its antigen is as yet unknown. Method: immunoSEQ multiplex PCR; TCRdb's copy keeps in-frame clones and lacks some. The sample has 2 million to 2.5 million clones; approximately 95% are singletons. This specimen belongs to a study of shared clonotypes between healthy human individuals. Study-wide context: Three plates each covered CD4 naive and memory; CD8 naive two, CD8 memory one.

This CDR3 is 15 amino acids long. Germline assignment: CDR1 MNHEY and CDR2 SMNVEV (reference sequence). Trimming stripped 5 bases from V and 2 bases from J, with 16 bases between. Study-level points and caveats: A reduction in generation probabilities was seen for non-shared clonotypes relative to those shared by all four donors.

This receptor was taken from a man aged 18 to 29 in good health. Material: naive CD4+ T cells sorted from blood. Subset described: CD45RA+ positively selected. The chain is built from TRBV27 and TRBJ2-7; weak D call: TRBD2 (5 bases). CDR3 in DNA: TGTGCCAGCAGTCCACCGAGCGCGGGCCCCTACGAGCAGTACTTC. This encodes CASSPPSAGPYEQYF.